Given below is one T cell receptor (beta chain) in context. Its antigen is unknown. The protocol was immunoSEQ multiplex PCR, while the TCRdb copy is restricted to in-frame clones and leaves out a portion. The table lists some 140,000 clones, around four fifths of them singletons. The germline gives CDR1 MDHEN, CDR2 SYDVKM. The CDR3 runs 14 residues. The germline V and J ends were trimmed by 7 bases and 11 bases, with 18 bases remaining between them. The record originates from a study of cytotoxic CD8 clonotypes in ibrutinib-treated CLL. Across the whole study: Response specimens were obtained following a median treatment duration of 12 months, with a range of 6 to 36. Findings of the study overall: Baseline clonality, higher than in age-matched healthy donors, tracked circulating CD8+ T-cell counts.

This receptor was obtained from a human donor with chronic lymphocytic leukemia. The starting material was PBMCs, obtained after 24 months of ibrutinib treatment. The chain joins TRBV28 to TRBJ1-6, with D possibly matching TRBD1 (6 bases). The CDR3 protein is CASTLHRDAPPLHF. CDR3 bases: TGTGCCAGCACCCTCCACAGGGATGCGCCACCCCTCCACTTT.